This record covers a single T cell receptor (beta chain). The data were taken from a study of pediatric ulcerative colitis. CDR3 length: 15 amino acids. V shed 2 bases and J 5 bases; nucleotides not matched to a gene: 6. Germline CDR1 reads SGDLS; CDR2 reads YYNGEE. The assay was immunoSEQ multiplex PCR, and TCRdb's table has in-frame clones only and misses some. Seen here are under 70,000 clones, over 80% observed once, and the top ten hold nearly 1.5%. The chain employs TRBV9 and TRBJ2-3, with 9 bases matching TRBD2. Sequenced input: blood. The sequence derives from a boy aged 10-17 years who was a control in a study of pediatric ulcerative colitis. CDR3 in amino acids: CASSVLAGDGDTQYF. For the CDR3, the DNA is TGTGCCAGCAGCGTGTTAGCGGGAGATGGAGATACGCAGTATTTT.